A single sample is the source of the 10 T cell receptor beta chains below, sequenced in a study of PD-L1 blockade in urothelial cancer. Clones were read by immunoSEQ multiplex PCR, and TCRdb kept only the in-frame ones, dropping some. The sample records 100,000 to 150,000 clones, roughly 84% being singletons. Time point: pretreatment peripheral blood. This specimen was PBMCs, taken around atezolizumab (anti-PD-L1) treatment. These receptors all come from a man in his fifties or sixties with urothelial cancer.

This clone was seen just once. The chain uses TRBV27 and TRBJ2-7; the match to TRBD2 covers 7 bases. J was trimmed by 5 bases and V by 3 bases; bases with no gene match: 10. This CDR3 comprises 15 residues. Germline V gene lookup returns CDR1 MNHEY and CDR2 SMNVEV (reference sequence). DNA for the CDR3: TGTGCCAGCAGTTTTGGCGCGGGAGCTTGGAACGAGCAGTACTTC. Its protein is CASSFGAGAWNEQYF.

The V call is TRBV28, the J call TRBJ2-1; 11 bases match TRBD2. CDR1 is MDHEN, CDR2 SYDVKM, per germline. Unmatched junction bases numbered 8, after V lost 4 bases and J lost 3 bases. This CDR3 has 17 amino acids. The CDR3 is CASSSPTTSGIYNEQFF. For the CDR3, the DNA is TGTGCCAGCAGTTCTCCCACGACTAGCGGGATCTACAATGAGCAGTTCTTC.

The J gene is TRBJ2-1, the V gene TRBV10-3; a weak D match, TRBD2 (5 bases). The V end was cut by 6 bases, the J end by 9 bases, with 9 bases between. The CDR3 spans 11 residues. CDR1 and CDR2 (germline): ENHRY, SYGVKD. The CDR3 nucleotides are TGTGCCATCAGGAAAGCGGCTGAGCAGTTCTTC. It codes for CAIRKAAEQFF.

This clone was seen a handful of times. Other DNA sequences in this sample translate to the same CDR3. V is TRBV5-4 and J is TRBJ1-2, with D hard to call. V was shortened by 0 bases and J by 8 bases, with 11 bases between the two germline ends. The length of the CDR3 is 13 residues. CDR1 and CDR2 from the germline V gene are SGHNT and YYREEE (reference sequence). CDR3 sequence reads: CASSLGPGDGYTF. Here the CDR3 DNA reads TGTGCCAGCAGCTTGGGTCCGGGAGACGGCTACACCTTC.

This chain joins TRBV19 and TRBJ1-4; D is uncertain. The germline V gene has CDR1 LNHDA and CDR2 SQIVND (reference sequence). This CDR3 is built from 14 residues. V lost 2 bases, J lost 7 bases, and 11 bases lay in between. CDR3: CASSINPSGEKLFF. DNA for the CDR3: TGTGCCAGTAGTATAAACCCGTCCGGTGAAAAACTGTTTTTT.

This clone was seen just once. The gene calls are TRBV9 and TRBJ2-7, with D possibly being TRBD1 (5 bases). The length of the CDR3 is 14 residues. The germline V and J ends were trimmed by 0 bases and 5 bases, with 12 bases remaining between them. Germline V gives CDR1 SGDLS, CDR2 YYNGEE. This CDR3 reads CASSVVDRNNEQYF. In nucleotides, the CDR3 is TGTGCCAGCAGCGTAGTAGACAGAAATAACGAGCAGTACTTC.

The chain couples TRBV7-2 to TRBJ2-7, with 10 bases that match TRBD2. CDR1 and CDR2 (germline): SGHTA, FQGNSA. The CDR3 is made up of 17 amino acids. The junction had 14 bases not matched to a gene; V was cut back by 5 bases and J by 4 bases. CDR3 protein: CASSRMAPSGRRYEQYF. Written as DNA, the CDR3 is TGTGCCAGCAGCAGGATGGCGCCTAGCGGGAGAAGGTACGAGCAGTACTTC.

The V gene is TRBV28, the J gene TRBJ2-7, with D maybe TRBD2 (6 bases). V gave up 4 bases and J gave up 6 bases, with 25 bases separating them. The CDR3 totals 17 residues. Germline CDR1 and CDR2: MDHEN and SYDVKM. The CDR3 spells CASSSGTAGRSYVEQYF. CDR3 DNA: TGTGCCAGCAGTTCGGGCACCGCGGGACGAAGCTACGTCGAGCAGTACTTC.

The V gene is TRBV30, the J gene TRBJ1-1; no clear D gene. The CDR3 is 13 amino acids. From germline, CDR1 is GTSNPN and CDR2 SVGIG (reference sequence). Trimming shortened V by 1 base and J by 1 base, and 7 bases separated the two germline ends. The CDR3 reads CAWSGDSNTEAFF. For the CDR3, the DNA is TGTGCCTGGAGTGGCGACTCGAACACTGAAGCTTTCTTT.

Here the CDR3 DNA reads TGCGCCAGCAGCTTGCCCAGCGGGTCTCAAGAGACCCAGTACTTC. The encoded protein is CASSLPSGSQETQYF. V is TRBV5-1 and J is TRBJ2-5; perhaps TRBD2 as D (6 bases). Germline CDR1 and CDR2: SGHRS and YFSETQ. CDR3 size: 15 residues. V lost 1 base and J 2 bases, leaving 12 bases between the germline ends. The full variable domain, completed using reference TRBV5-1 and TRBJ2-5, is KAGVTQTPRYLIKTRGQQVTLSCSPISGHRSVSWYQQTPGQGLQFLFEYFSETQRNKGNFPGRFSGRQFSNSRSEMNVSTLELGDSALYLCASSLPSGSQETQYFGPGTRLLVL.